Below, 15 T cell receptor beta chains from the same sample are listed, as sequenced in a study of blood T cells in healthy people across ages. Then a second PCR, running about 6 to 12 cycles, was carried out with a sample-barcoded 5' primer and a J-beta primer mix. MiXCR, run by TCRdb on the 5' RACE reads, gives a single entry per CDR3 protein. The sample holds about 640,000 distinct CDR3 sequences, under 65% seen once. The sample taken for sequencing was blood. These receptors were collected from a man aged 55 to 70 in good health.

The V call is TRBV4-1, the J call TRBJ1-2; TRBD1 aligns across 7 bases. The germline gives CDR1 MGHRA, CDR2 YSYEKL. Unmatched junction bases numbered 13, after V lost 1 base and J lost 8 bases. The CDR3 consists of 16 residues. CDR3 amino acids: CASSQGTRGGAWGYTF. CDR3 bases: TGCGCCAGCAGCCAAGGGACCAGAGGGGGCGCGTGGGGCTACACCTTC.

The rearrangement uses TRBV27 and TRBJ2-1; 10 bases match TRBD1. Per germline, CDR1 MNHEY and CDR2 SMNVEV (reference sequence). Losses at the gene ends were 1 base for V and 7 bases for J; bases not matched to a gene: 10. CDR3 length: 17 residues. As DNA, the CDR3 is TGTGCCAGCAGTTTATTAATCGGACAGGGGGTTAAAAATGAGCAGTTCTTC. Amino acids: CASSLLIGQGVKNEQFF.

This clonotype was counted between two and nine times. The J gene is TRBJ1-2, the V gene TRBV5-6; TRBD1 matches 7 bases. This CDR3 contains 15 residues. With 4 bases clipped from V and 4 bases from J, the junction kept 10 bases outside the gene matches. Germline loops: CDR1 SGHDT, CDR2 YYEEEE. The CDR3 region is CASSRGDSLLYGYTF. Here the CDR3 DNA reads TGTGCCAGCAGCCGGGGGGACAGCCTCCTCTATGGCTACACCTTC.

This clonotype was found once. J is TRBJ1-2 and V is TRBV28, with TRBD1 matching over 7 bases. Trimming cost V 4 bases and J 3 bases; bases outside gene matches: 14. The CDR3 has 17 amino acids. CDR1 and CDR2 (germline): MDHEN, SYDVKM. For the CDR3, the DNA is TGTGCCAGCAGTTCATACCCCCGGGACAGTTTTTACTATGGCTACACCTTC. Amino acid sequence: CASSSYPRDSFYYGYTF.

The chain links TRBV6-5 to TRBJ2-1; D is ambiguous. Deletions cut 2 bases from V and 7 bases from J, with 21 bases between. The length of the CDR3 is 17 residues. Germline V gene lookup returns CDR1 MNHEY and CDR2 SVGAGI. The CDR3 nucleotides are TGTGCCAGCAGTTACACCGCCGGTCGGCAGGTTGGGAATGAGCAGTTCTTC. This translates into CASSYTAGRQVGNEQFF.

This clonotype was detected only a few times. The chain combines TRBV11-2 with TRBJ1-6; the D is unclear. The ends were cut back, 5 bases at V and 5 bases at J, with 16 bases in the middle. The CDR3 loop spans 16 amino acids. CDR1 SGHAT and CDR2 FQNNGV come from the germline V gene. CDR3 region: CASSATTGVNNSPLHF. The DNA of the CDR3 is TGTGCCAGCAGCGCGACGACGGGCGTAAATAATTCACCCCTCCACTTT. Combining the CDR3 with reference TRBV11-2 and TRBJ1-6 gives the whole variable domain EAGVAQSPRYKIIEKRQSVAFWCNPISGHATLYWYQQILGQGPKLLIQFQNNGVVDDSQLPKDRFSAERLKGVDSTLKIQPAKLEDSAVYLCASSATTGVNNSPLHFGNGTRLTVT.

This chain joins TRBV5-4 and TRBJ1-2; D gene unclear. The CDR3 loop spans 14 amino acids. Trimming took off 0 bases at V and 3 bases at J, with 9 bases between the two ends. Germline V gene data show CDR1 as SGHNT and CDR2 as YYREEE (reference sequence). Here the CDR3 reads CASSLDRKDYGYTF. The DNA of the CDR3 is TGTGCCAGCAGCTTGGATCGGAAAGACTATGGCTACACCTTC.

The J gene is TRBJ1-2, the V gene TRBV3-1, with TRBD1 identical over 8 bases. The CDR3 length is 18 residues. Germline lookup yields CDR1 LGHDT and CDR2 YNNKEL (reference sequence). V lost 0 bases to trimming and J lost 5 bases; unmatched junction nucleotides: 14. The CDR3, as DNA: TGTGCCAGCAGCCAAGAGGACACTGGGACAGGCCGCAGGTATGGCTACACCTTC. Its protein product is CASSQEDTGTGRRYGYTF.

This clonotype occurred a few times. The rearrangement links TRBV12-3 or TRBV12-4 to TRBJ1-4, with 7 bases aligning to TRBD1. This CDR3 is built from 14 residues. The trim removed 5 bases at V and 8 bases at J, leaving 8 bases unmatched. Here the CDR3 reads CASSPGTEVEKLFF. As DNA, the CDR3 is TGTGCCAGCAGTCCCGGGACAGAGGTCGAAAAACTGTTTTTT.

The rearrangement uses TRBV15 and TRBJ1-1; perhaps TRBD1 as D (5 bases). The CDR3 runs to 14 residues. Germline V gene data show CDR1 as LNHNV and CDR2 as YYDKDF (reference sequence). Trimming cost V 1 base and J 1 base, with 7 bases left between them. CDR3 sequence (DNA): TGTGCCACCAGCAGAGCAGGGCCGAACACTGAAGCTTTCTTT. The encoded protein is CATSRAGPNTEAFF.

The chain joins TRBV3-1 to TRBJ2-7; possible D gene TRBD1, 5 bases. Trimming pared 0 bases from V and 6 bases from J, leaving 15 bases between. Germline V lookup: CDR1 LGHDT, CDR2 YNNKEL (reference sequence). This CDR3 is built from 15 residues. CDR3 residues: CASSQDATGSSEQYF. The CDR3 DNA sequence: TGTGCCAGCAGCCAAGATGCCACAGGTTCTTCCGAGCAGTACTTC.

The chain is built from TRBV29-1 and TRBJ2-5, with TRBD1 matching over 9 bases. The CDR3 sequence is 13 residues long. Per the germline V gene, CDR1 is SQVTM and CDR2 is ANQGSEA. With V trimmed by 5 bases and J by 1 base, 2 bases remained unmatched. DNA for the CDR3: TGCAGCGTTCCGGACAGGGGCCAAGAGACCCAGTACTTC. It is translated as CSVPDRGQETQYF. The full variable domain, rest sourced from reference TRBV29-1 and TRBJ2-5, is SAVISQKPSRDICQRGTSLTIQCQVDSQVTMMFWYRQQPGQSLTLIATANQGSEATYESGFVIDKFPISRPNLTFSTLTVSNMSPEDSSIYLCSVPDRGQETQYFGPGTRLLVL.

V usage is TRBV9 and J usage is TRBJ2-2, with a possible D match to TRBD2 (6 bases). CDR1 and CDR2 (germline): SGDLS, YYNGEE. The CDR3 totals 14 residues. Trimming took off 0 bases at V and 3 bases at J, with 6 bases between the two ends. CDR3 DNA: TGTGCCAGCAGCGTAGGCGGGGACACCGGGGAGCTGTTTTTT. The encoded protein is CASSVGGDTGELFF.

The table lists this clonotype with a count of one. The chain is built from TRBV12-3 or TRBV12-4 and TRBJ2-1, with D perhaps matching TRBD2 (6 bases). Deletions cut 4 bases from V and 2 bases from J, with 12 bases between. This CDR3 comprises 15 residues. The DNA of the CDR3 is TGTGCCAGCAGTTCCCTGGGGGGAACCTACAATGAGCAGTTCTTC. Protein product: CASSSLGGTYNEQFF.

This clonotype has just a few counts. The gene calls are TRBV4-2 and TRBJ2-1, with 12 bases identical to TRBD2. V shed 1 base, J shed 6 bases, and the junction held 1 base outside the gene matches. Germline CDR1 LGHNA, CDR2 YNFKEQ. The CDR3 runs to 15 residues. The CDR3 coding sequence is TGTGCCAGCAGCCAAGCTAGCGGGGGGGTCAATGAGCAGTTCTTC. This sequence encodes CASSQASGGVNEQFF.